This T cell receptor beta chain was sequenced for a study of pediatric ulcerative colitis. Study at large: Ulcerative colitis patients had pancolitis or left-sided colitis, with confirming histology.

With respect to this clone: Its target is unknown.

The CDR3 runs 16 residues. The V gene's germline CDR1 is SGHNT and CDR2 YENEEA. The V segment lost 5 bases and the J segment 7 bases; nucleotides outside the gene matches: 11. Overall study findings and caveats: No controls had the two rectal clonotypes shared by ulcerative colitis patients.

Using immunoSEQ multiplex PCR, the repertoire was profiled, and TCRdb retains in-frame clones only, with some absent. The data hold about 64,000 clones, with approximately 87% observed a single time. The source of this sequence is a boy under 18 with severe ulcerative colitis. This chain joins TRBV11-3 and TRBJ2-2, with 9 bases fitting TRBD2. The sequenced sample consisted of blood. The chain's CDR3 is CASSPWTSEYGGELFF. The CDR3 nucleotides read TGTGCCAGCAGCCCCTGGACTAGCGAGTATGGCGGGGAGCTGTTTTTT.